A selection of T cell receptor beta chains follows, all from one sample in a study of regulatory and conventional T cells in RAG deficiency. Data came from immunoSEQ multiplex PCR; TCRdb stores just in-frame clones and leaves some out. The profile shows 20,000 or so clones, 90% to 95% of them singletons. These data were also reused for a study on regulatory T cells.

Material for sequencing was CD4+ T cells sorted from blood. The receptors originated from a human donor in good health. Each CDR3 is given without its conserved first and last residue. Clone size is not always given. Where it is, it says once, few, many or a class for expanded clones.

V gene	J gene	clone size	CDR3 protein
TRBV6-1	TRBJ2-1	few	ASSERAVGNNEQF
TRBV7-8	TRBJ1-3	-	ASSLGGALRSGNTIY
TRBV5-1	TRBJ2-2	-	ASSLGVGQGTGELF
TRBV7-2	TRBJ2-7	-	ASSDRLAGVNEQY
TRBV10-1	TRBJ2-3	-	ASSLSTDTQY
TRBV7-4	TRBJ2-7	-	ASSPARTSSYEQY
TRBV11-1	TRBJ2-5	-	ASSFLGGQAQY
TRBV4-1	TRBJ2-5	-	ASSPSWGEETQY
TRBV7-9	TRBJ1-1	-	ASSLERFYRGKSEAF
TRBV5-1	TRBJ2-7	once	ASSHGQGPYEQY
TRBV19	TRBJ1-1	once	ASSIQGQGLNTEAF
TRBV5-4	TRBJ1-2	once	ASRPDRDRGGYGYT
TRBV10-3	TRBJ2-5	once	AITRGFQETQY
TRBV25-1	TRBJ2-1	-	ASSSGEQF
TRBV7-2	TRBJ2-7	once	ASSLAQGAQYEQY
TRBV2	TRBJ2-1	-	ASSVRSEQF
TRBV5-1	TRBJ2-2	-	ASSLVTLNTGELF
TRBV5-8	TRBJ1-5	-	ASGRFNQPQH
TRBV29-1	TRBJ2-7	once	SVEEATSYEQY
TRBV30	TRBJ2-7	-	AWSPDTYEQY
TRBV18	TRBJ2-1	-	ASSLNFGTGDNEQF
TRBV10-3	TRBJ1-3	-	AISETGGNTIY
TRBV6-5	TRBJ1-2	-	ASSYSADLNYGYT
TRBV5-4	TRBJ2-5	-	ASSPGTSGPQETQY